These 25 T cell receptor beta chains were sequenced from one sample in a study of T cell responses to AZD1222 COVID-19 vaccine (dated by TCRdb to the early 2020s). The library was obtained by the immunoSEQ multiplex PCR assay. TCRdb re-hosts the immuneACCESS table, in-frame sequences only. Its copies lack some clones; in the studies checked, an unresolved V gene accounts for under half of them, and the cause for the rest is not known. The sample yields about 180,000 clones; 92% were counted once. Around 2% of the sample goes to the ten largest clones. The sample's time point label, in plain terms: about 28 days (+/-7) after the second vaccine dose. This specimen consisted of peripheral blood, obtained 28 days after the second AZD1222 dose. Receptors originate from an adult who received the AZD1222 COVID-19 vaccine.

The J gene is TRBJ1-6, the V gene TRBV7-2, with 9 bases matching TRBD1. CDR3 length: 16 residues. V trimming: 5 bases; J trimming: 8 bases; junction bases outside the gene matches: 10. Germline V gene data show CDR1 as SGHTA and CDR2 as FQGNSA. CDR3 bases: TGTGCCAGCAGCCAACGGACAGGGGCGGCTCATTCACCCCTCCACTTT. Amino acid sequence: CASSQRTGAAHSPLHF.

The CDR3 reads CASTDKHPETQYF. The CDR3 DNA follows: TGTGCCAGCACCGATAAGCATCCGGAGACCCAGTACTTC. This chain uses TRBV19 with TRBJ2-5; no clear D. Looked up from germline, CDR1 is LNHDA and CDR2 is SQIVND (reference sequence). This CDR3 region has 13 residues. Trimming took off 9 bases at V and 5 bases at J, with 16 bases between the two ends.

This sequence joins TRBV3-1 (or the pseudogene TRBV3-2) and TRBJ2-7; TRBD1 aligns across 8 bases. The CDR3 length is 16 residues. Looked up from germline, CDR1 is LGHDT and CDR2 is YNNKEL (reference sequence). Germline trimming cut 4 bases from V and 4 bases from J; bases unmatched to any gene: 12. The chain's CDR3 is CASSPLGQGAIYEQYF. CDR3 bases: TGTGCCAGCAGCCCCCTCGGGCAGGGGGCAATTTACGAGCAGTACTTC.

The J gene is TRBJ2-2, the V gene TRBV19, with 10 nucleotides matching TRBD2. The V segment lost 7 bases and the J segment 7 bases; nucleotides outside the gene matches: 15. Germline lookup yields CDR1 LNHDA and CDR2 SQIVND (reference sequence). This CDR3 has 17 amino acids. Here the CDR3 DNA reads TGTGCCAGTACTCTAGGAGGCCTAGCGGGAGATATCGGGGAGCTGTTTTTT. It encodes CASTLGGLAGDIGELFF.

This chain's CDR3 is CASSISGSAGVDTQYF. In nucleotides, the CDR3 is TGTGCCAGTAGTATCTCGGGGTCAGCGGGAGTAGATACGCAGTATTTT. The V gene is TRBV19, the J gene TRBJ2-3; 8 bases match TRBD2. V lost 3 bases to trimming and J lost 5 bases; unmatched junction nucleotides: 10. Germline CDR1 LNHDA, CDR2 SQIVND (reference sequence). The CDR3 has 16 amino acids. Looking up the rest from reference TRBV19 and TRBJ2-3 gives the full variable domain: DGGITQSPKYLFRKEGQNVTLSCEQNLNHDAMYWYRQDPGQGLRLIYYSQIVNDFQKGDIAEGYSVSREKKESFPLTVTSAQKNPTAFYLCASSISGSAGVDTQYFGPGTRLTVL.

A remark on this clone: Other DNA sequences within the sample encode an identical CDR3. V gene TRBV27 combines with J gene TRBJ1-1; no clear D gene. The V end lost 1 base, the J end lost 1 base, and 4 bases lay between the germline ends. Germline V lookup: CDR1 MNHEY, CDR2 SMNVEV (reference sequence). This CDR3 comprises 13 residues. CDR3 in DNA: TGTGCCAGCAGTTTATGGGCGAACACTGAAGCTTTCTTT. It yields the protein CASSLWANTEAFF.

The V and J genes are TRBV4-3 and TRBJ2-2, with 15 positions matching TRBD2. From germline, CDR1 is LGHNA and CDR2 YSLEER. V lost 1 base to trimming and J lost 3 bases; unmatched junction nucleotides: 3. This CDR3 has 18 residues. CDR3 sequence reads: CASSQGGLAGGDTGELFF. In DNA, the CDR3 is TGCGCCAGCAGCCAAGGGGGACTAGCGGGGGGCGACACCGGGGAGCTGTTTTTT.

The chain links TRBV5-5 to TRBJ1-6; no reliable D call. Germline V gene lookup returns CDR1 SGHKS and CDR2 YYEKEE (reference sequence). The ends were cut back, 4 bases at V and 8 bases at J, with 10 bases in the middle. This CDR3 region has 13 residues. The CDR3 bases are TGTGCCAGCAGCCCACAAAGTGATTCACCCCTCCACTTT. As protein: CASSPQSDSPLHF.

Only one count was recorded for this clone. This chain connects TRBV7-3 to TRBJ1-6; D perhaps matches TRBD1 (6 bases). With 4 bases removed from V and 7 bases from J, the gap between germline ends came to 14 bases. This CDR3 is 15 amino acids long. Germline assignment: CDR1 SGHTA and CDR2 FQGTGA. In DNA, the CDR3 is TGTGCCAGCAGCTACTCGGGGCAGGGGAATTCACCCCTCCACTTT. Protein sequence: CASSYSGQGNSPLHF.

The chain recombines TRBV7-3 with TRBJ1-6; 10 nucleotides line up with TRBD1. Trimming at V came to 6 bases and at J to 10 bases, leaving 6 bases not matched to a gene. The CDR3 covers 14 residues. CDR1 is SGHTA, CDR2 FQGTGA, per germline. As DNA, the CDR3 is TGTGCCAGCAGTATGGGACAGGGGAAATCACCCCTCCACTTT. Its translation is CASSMGQGKSPLHF.

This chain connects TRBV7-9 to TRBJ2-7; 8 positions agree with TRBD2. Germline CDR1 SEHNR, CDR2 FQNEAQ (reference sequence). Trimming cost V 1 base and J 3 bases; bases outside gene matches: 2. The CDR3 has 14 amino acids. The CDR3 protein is CASSLDGRGYEQYF. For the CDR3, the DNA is TGTGCCAGCAGCTTAGACGGGAGGGGCTACGAGCAGTACTTC.

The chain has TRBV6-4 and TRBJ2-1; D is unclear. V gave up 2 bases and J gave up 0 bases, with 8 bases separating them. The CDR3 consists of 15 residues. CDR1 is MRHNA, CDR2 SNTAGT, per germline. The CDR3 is CASSDTDSSYNEQFF. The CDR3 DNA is TGTGCCAGCAGTGACACGGATAGCTCCTACAATGAGCAGTTCTTC.

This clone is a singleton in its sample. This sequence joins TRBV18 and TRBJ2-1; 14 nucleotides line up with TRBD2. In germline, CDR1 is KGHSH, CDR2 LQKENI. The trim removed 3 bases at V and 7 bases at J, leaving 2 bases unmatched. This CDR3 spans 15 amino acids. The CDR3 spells CASSPRTSGRNEQFF. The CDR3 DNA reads TGTGCCAGCTCACCCCGGACTAGCGGGAGGAATGAGCAGTTCTTC.

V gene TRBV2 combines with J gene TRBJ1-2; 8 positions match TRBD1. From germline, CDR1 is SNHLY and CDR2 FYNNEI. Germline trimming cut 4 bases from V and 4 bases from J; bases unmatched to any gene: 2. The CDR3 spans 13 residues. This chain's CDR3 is CASSVGQGYGYTF. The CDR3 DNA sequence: TGTGCCAGCAGTGTAGGACAGGGCTATGGCTACACCTTC.

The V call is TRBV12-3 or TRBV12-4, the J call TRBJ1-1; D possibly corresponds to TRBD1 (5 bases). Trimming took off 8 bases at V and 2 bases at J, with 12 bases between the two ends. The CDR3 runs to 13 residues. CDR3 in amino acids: CASRGDGNTEAFF. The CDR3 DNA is TGTGCCAGCCGAGGGGACGGAAACACTGAAGCTTTCTTT.

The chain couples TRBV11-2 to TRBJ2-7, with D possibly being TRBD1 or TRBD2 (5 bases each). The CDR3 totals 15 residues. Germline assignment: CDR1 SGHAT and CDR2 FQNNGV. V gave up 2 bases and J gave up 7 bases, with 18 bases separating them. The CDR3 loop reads CASSLWGTITGEQYF. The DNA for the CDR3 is TGTGCCAGCAGCTTATGGGGCACGATCACGGGGGAGCAGTACTTC.

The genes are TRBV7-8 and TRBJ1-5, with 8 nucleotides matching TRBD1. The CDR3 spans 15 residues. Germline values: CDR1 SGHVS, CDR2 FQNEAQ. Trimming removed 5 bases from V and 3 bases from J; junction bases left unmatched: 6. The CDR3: CASSPATGDNQPQHF. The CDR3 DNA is TGTGCCAGCAGCCCGGCGACAGGGGACAATCAGCCCCAGCATTTT.

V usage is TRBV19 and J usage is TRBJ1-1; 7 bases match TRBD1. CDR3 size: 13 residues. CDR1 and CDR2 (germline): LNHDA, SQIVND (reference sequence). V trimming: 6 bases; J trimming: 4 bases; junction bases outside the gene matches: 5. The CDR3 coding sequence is TGTGCCAGTAGCGGACAGGTTTTCACTGAAGCTTTCTTT. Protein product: CASSGQVFTEAFF.

CDR3: CASSLAYVSYEQYF. The CDR3 DNA is TGTGCCAGCAGCTTAGCGTATGTATCCTACGAGCAGTACTTC. The chain links TRBV7-9 to TRBJ2-7; D is unresolved. Germline CDR1 and CDR2: SEHNR and FQNEAQ (reference sequence). There are 14 residues in the CDR3. V lost 0 bases and J 1 base, leaving 7 bases between the germline ends.

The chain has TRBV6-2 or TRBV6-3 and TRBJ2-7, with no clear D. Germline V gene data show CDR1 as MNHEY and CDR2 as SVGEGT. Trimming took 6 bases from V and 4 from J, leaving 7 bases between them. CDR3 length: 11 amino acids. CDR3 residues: CASSLRYEQYF. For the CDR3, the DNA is TGTGCCAGCAGCTTACGTTACGAGCAGTACTTC.

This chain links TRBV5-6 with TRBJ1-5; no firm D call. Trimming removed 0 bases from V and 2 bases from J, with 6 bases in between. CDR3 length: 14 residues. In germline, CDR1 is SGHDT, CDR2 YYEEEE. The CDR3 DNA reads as TGTGCCAGCAGCTTGGGTTATCGCAATCAGCCCCAGCATTTT. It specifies CASSLGYRNQPQHF. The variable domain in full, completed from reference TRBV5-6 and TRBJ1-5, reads DAGVTQSPTHLIKTRGQQVTLRCSPKSGHDTVSWYQQALGQGPQFIFQYYEEEERQRGNFPDRFSGHQFPNYSSELNVNALLLGDSALYLCASSLGYRNQPQHFGDGTRLSIL.

The CDR3 is CASSTSGTIGSPLHF. CDR3 in DNA: TGTGCCAGCTCCACATCAGGGACTATAGGTTCACCCCTCCACTTT. The chain couples TRBV6-5 to TRBJ1-6; weak D call: TRBD1 (5 bases). The CDR3 consists of 15 residues. Germline assignment: CDR1 MNHEY and CDR2 SVGAGI. V lost 8 bases to trimming and J lost 9 bases, with 20 bases between them.

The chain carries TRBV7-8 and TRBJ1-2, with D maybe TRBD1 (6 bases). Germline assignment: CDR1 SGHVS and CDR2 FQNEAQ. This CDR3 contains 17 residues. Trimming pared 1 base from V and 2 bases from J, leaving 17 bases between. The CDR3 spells CASSLERSAGANYGYTF. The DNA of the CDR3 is TGTGCCAGCAGCTTAGAAAGGTCCGCGGGGGCGAACTATGGCTACACCTTC. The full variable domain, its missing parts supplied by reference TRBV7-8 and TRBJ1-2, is GAGVSQSPRYKVAKRGQDVALRCDPISGHVSLFWYQQALGQGPEFLTYFQNEAQLDKSGLPSDRFFAERPEGSVSTLKIQRTQQEDSAVYLCASSLERSAGANYGYTFGSGTRLTVV.

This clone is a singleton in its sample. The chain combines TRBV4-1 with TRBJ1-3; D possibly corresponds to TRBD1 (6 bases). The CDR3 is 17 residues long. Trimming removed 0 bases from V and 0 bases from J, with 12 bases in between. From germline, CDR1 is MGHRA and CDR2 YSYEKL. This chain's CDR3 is CASSQENGGHSGNTIYF. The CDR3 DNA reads TGCGCCAGCAGCCAAGAAAATGGGGGCCACTCTGGAAACACCATATATTTT.

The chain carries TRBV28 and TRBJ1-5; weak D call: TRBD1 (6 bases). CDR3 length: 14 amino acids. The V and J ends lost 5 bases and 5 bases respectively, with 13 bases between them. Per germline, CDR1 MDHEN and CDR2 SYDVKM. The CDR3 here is CASSTADRYQPQHF. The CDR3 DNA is TGTGCCAGCAGTACCGCTGACAGGTATCAGCCCCAGCATTTT.